This T cell receptor (beta chain) was captured by sequencing in a study of identical twins. Whole-study results and caveats: Alpha sequences out of frame and shared by twins had excess low generation probability. With abundant cord blood beta clonotypes, insertions were fewer; memory repertoires showed no such pattern.

It was template switching that added a universal primer site, and there were unique molecular identifiers on the cDNA. TCRdb independently ran MiXCR on the 5' RACE reads; one entry per CDR3 protein. The profile covers 450,000 to 650,000 distinct CDR3 sequences, with more than 9% appearing a single time and around 3.1% taken by the ten largest. Trimming at V came to 2 bases and at J to 6 bases, leaving 8 bases not matched to a gene. The CDR3 covers 16 residues. This clonotype was picked up a small number of times. Antigen: not known. These same records also appear under a second study, on yellow fever vaccine responses in identical twins.

The chain recombines TRBV23-1 with TRBJ2-3; 10 bases line up with TRBD2. TRBV23-1 is an ORF, with its function uncertain. Sequencing was done on a sample of PBMCs. This TCR derives from a woman aged 18-29 years in good health. The CDR3 is CASSQNQFSGRDTQYF. The CDR3 nucleotides read TGCGCCAGCAGTCAAAATCAGTTTAGCGGGAGGGATACGCAGTATTTT.